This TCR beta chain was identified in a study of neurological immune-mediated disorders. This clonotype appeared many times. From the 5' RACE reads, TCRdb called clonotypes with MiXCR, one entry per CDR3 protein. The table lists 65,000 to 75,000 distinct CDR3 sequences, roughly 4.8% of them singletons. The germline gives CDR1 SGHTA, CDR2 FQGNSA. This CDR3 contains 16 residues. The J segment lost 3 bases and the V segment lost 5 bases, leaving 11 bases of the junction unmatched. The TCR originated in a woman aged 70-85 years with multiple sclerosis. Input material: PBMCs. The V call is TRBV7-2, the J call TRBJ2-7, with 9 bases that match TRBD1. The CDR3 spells CASSLTGTGKLYEQYF. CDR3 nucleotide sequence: TGTGCCAGCAGCCTAACCGGGACAGGGAAACTCTACGAGCAGTACTTC.